Following are 5 T cell receptor beta chains from one sample sequenced in a study of immune cell composition in non-small cell lung cancer. Method: immunoSEQ multiplex PCR; TCRdb's copy keeps in-frame clones and lacks some. The sample comprises thousands of clones, around 75% of which are singletons, and more than 8% rests with the top ten. Material: lung tumor tissue. The source of these receptors is a human donor with non-small cell lung cancer.

The V gene is TRBV15, the J gene TRBJ2-7; no clear D gene. CDR3 length equals 11 residues. Germline V gene lookup returns CDR1 LNHNV and CDR2 YYDKDF (reference sequence). V was pared by 6 bases and J by 2 bases, with 5 bases between. DNA of the CDR3: TGTGCCACCAGTGACACCTACGAGCAGTACTTC. Translating it yields CATSDTYEQYF.

This rearrangement joins TRBV19 to TRBJ2-7, with TRBD2 as a possible D gene (6 bases). The V gene lost 7 bases and the J gene lost 2 bases, with 24 bases spanning the gap. The CDR3 has 17 residues. Germline V lookup: CDR1 LNHDA, CDR2 SQIVND (reference sequence). In DNA form, the CDR3 reads TGTGCCAGTAAGGGAGGACCCGGTGGCCAGGGACCCTACGAGCAGTACTTC. Translated, it gives CASKGGPGGQGPYEQYF.

By its share, this clone is large. The rearrangement joins TRBV7-3 to TRBJ2-1, with 9 bases that match TRBD2. There are 16 residues in the CDR3. Germline V CDR1 and CDR2: SGHTA, FQGTGA. The V and J ends lost 5 bases and 5 bases, in that order; junction bases with no gene match: 10. The CDR3: CASSPFPREGHNEQFF. CDR3 DNA: TGTGCCAGCAGCCCCTTTCCGCGGGAGGGCCACAATGAGCAGTTCTTC.

The chain couples TRBV19 to TRBJ2-3; 11 bases align to TRBD1. Germline trimming cut 1 base from V and 8 bases from J; bases unmatched to any gene: 2. Germline CDR1 is LNHDA and CDR2 is SQIVND (reference sequence). This CDR3 has 14 residues. CDR3 coding DNA: TGTGCCAGTAGTATAGGGACAGGGGGCTCTACGCAGTATTTT. As protein: CASSIGTGGSTQYF. The whole variable domain, remainder taken from reference TRBV19 and TRBJ2-3, is DGGITQSPKYLFRKEGQNVTLSCEQNLNHDAMYWYRQDPGQGLRLIYYSQIVNDFQKGDIAEGYSVSREKKESFPLTVTSAQKNPTAFYLCASSIGTGGSTQYFGPGTRLTVL.

V gene TRBV5-5 combines with J gene TRBJ2-7; 8 bases fit TRBD1. The V gene's germline CDR1 is SGHKS and CDR2 YYEKEE (reference sequence). CDR3 length: 12 amino acids. Trimming took 4 bases from V and 3 from J; bases not matched to a gene: 0. CDR3 DNA sequence: TGTGCCAGCAGCACAGGGGGCTACGAGCAGTACTTC. Translated: CASSTGGYEQYF.